This T cell receptor beta chain is from a study of T cell responses to AZD1222 COVID-19 vaccine. Study observations and caveats: Repertoire samples came only from after the peak T cell response. White British donors predominated, females outnumbered males, and clonal diversity was possibly underestimated.

The method was immunoSEQ multiplex PCR; TCRdb's version includes in-frame clones alone and lacks a portion of them. The data show about 150,000 clones, about 88% seen once. Germline V gives CDR1 SGHDT, CDR2 YYEEEE. The CDR3 loop spans 15 amino acids. Trimming removed 0 bases from V and 6 bases from J, with 16 bases in between. As concerns this clone: The target antigen is unknown.

This chain uses TRBV5-6 with TRBJ2-7; D gene uncertain. The receptor was isolated from an adult in good health. The sample here was peripheral blood, taken on day 0 of AZD1222 vaccination. The CDR3 region is CASSLGPPLPPEQYF. CDR3 sequence (DNA): TGTGCCAGCAGCTTGGGGCCACCCCTCCCTCCCGAGCAGTACTTC.